Below are 8 T cell receptor beta chains sequenced from a single sample in a study of blood T cell repertoires in COVID-19. TCRdb's copy holds only in-frame clones and misses some; the assay was immunoSEQ multiplex PCR. Seen here are 75,000 to 90,000 clones, about 89% observed once, and the top ten hold roughly 5%. Sequenced material: peripheral blood. These receptors all come from a man aged 50-59 years with active or convalescent COVID-19.

The chain employs TRBV24-1 and TRBJ2-7; TRBD1 matches 8 bases. CDR3 length: 14 residues. V lost 5 bases to trimming and J lost 5 bases; unmatched junction nucleotides: 7. Germline-derived CDR1 and CDR2 are KGHDR and SFDVKD. CDR3: CATSASTGEHEQYF. CDR3 bases: TGTGCCACCAGTGCCTCGACAGGGGAACACGAGCAGTACTTC.

The CDR3 sequence: CASSVRFGETQYF. DNA of the CDR3: TGTGCCAGCAGCGTACGTTTCGGGGAGACCCAGTACTTC. The gene calls are TRBV9 and TRBJ2-5, with no clear D. Germline CDR1 and CDR2: SGDLS and YYNGEE. Trimming removed 1 base at V and 5 bases at J, with 9 bases between. CDR3 length: 13 residues.

This clone is a singleton in its sample. In nucleotides, the CDR3 is TGTGCCAGTAGCCCGACAGGGGGGTACGAGCAGTACTTC. It codes for CASSPTGGYEQYF. The rearrangement links TRBV19 to TRBJ2-7, with 9 bases fitting TRBD1. The CDR3 contains 13 residues. The V gene's germline CDR1 is LNHDA and CDR2 SQIVND (reference sequence). V was pared by 6 bases and J by 4 bases, with 4 bases of the junction left unmatched.

The V call is TRBV27, the J call TRBJ1-5; D might be TRBD1 (5 bases). Deletions cut 6 bases from V and 6 bases from J, with 15 bases between. Germline loops: CDR1 MNHEY, CDR2 SMNVEV (reference sequence). This CDR3 comprises 14 residues. Written as DNA, the CDR3 is TGTGCCAGCAGCCTTCTAGGGGATGGTCAGCCCCAGCATTTT. It encodes CASSLLGDGQPQHF.

This chain links TRBV20-1 with TRBJ1-6, with TRBD1 matching 9 bases. The V segment lost 3 bases and the J segment 6 bases; nucleotides outside the gene matches: 6. Germline CDR1 and CDR2: DFQATT and SNEGSKA (reference sequence). The CDR3 spans 15 residues. CDR3 sequence reads: CSASIQGAGNSPLHF. DNA for the CDR3: TGCAGTGCTAGTATACAGGGGGCAGGTAATTCACCCCTCCACTTT.

The V gene is TRBV11-2, the J gene TRBJ2-7; a weak D match, TRBD1 (6 bases). Per germline, CDR1 SGHAT and CDR2 FQNNGV. V lost 5 bases and J 5 bases, leaving 16 bases between the germline ends. The CDR3 is 14 residues long. CDR3 DNA: TGTGCCAGCAGCCCCACGACAGGAACTAACGAGCAGTACTTC. Its protein is CASSPTTGTNEQYF. The variable domain in full, completed from reference TRBV11-2 and TRBJ2-7, reads EAGVAQSPRYKIIEKRQSVAFWCNPISGHATLYWYQQILGQGPKLLIQFQNNGVVDDSQLPKDRFSAERLKGVDSTLKIQPAKLEDSAVYLCASSPTTGTNEQYFGPGTRLTVT.

Regarding this clone: Other DNA variants within this sample encode the same CDR3. This chain uses TRBV6-2 or TRBV6-3 with TRBJ1-2, with 8 bases identical to TRBD1. The germline V gene has CDR1 MNHEY and CDR2 SVGEGT. V lost 4 bases, J lost 2 bases, and 3 bases stayed unmatched. CDR3 size: 14 residues. CDR3 DNA: TGTGCCAGCAGTTCTGGGACAGGAAACTATGGCTACACCTTC. Amino acid sequence: CASSSGTGNYGYTF.

The chain links TRBV10-3 to TRBJ1-2, with no clear D. The V end was cut by 6 bases, the J end by 2 bases, with 10 bases between. CDR3 size: 13 residues. Germline V gene lookup returns CDR1 ENHRY and CDR2 SYGVKD. CDR3 sequence reads: CAISNDGNYGYTF. The CDR3, as DNA: TGTGCCATCAGCAATGACGGGAACTATGGCTACACCTTC.